This TCR beta chain was sequenced for a study of T cell responses to AZD1222 COVID-19 vaccine. General study points: Unmutated variant regions are reportedly targeted by nearly half of spike-specific TCRs. There were mostly white British donors and more females than males, and clonal diversity was possibly underestimated.

CDR1 and CDR2 (germline): SGHTA, FQGNSA. V was cut by 3 bases and J by 3 bases, with 2 bases left in between. The CDR3 has 11 amino acids. Regarding this clone: Its antigen remains unidentified.

Sequencing was performed with immunoSEQ multiplex PCR; in TCRdb, only in-frame clones are kept and a portion is missing. The sample lists over 120,000 clones, over 85% occurring once. The gene calls are TRBV7-2 and TRBJ2-5, with D unresolved. The sequenced sample was peripheral blood, obtained on day 0 of AZD1222 vaccination. This TCR derives from an adult in good health. DNA for the CDR3: TGTGCCAGCAGCTTGAAAGAGACCCAGTACTTC. It codes for CASSLKETQYF.